The sequence of this T cell receptor (beta chain) was determined in a study of T cell responses to AZD1222 COVID-19 vaccine. TCRdb's table, derived via immunoSEQ multiplex PCR, lists solely in-frame clones and lacks some. The sample shows tens of thousands of clones, nearly 90% of them seen only once. Overall study results and limits: Spike-specific TCR breadth and depth both grew after two AZD1222 doses.

Trimming removed 8 bases from V and 3 bases from J, with 7 bases in between. The CDR3 extends over 11 amino acids. CDR1 and CDR2 (germline): SNHLY, FYNNEI. Worth noting for this clone: The antigen is unknown.

This specimen was peripheral blood, taken on day 0 of AZD1222 vaccination. V and J are TRBV2 and TRBJ1-1; no firm D call. The TCR sequence derives from an adult in good health. The CDR3 here is CASATDTEAFF. CDR3 sequence (DNA): TGTGCCAGCGCGACGGACACTGAAGCTTTCTTT. Based on the CDR3 plus reference TRBV2 and TRBJ1-1, the full variable domain is EPEVTQTPSHQVTQMGQEVILRCVPISNHLYFYWYRQILGQKVEFLVSFYNNEISEKSEIFDDQFSVERPDGSNFTLKIRSTKLEDSAMYFCASATDTEAFFGQGTRLTVV.